This T cell receptor beta chain was identified during a study of technical replicates of blood from several donors (dated by TCRdb to about 2017). From the cysteine through the phenylalanine, the CDR3 covers 15 amino acids. Kept here is only the CDR3 DNA, which spans 45 bases and is read in frame from base 1. Trimming removed 3 bases from V and 1 base from J; the gene matches leave 5 bases unexplained. CDR1 LNHNV and CDR2 YYDKDF were looked up in the germline V gene (reference sequence). Comments on this clone: Its antigen is still unknown. Base qualities were left out, and no much larger clone turns up one base away.

The library was built by means of the immunoSEQ multiplex PCR assay. In its TCRdb copy, this immuneACCESS table keeps in-frame sequences only and misses some clones. Where compared with another copy, unresolved V genes explain less than half of these, and the others have no known cause. The sample contains 70,000 or so clones, 88% of them found a single time. Together, the top ten hold 3.5% to 5% of the sample. This chain is built from TRBV15 and TRBJ2-7, with TRBD1 matching 8 junction bases. The sample consisted of PBMCs. The sequence was collected from a human donor in good health. Some clones in this sample may be carry-over from other donors' samples. The CDR3 amino acid sequence is: CATSRDRVRSYEQYF. The base sequence is TGTGCCACCAGCAGGGACAGGGTCCGATCCTACGAGCAGTACTTC.